This entry lists 2 T cell receptor beta chains sequenced from one sample in a study of shared clonotypes between healthy human individuals. Here immunoSEQ multiplex PCR was the method, and the copy in TCRdb shows in-frame clones only, minus some. The data show about 820,000 clones, 92% seen once. CD8 cells regarded as naive lacked CD45RO, were positively chosen for CCR7, and omitted terminally differentiated effector memory CD45RA+ cells. Sequenced material: naive CD8+ T cells sorted from blood. These TCRs come from a man aged 25 to 40 in good health.

The rearrangement links TRBV7-6 to TRBJ2-1; 7 bases fit TRBD2. J lost 5 bases, V lost 1 base, and 5 bases had no gene match. Germline CDR1 reads SGHVS; CDR2 reads FNYEAQ. CDR3 length equals 15 residues. CDR3 DNA: TGTGCCAGCAGCTTAGAGGTAGCGGGCCACAATGAGCAGTTCTTC. Its protein product is CASSLEVAGHNEQFF.

The J gene is TRBJ2-1, the V gene TRBV9, with 9 bases that match TRBD2. Trimming at V came to 0 bases and at J to 8 bases, leaving 12 bases not matched to a gene. The CDR3 has 17 amino acids. The germline gives CDR1 SGDLS, CDR2 YYNGEE. The CDR3: CASSVALAGSLGDEQFF. The CDR3 DNA sequence: TGTGCCAGCAGCGTAGCTCTAGCGGGAAGTTTGGGGGATGAGCAGTTCTTC.